A selection of T cell receptor beta chains follows, all from one sample in a study of T-cell reconstitution after alpha-beta-depleted transplantation in children. MiXCR, run by TCRdb on the PCR reads, gives a single entry per CDR3 protein. The data contain 450,000 to 550,000 distinct CDR3 sequences, 9.5% to 12% of them singletons. The sequencing used PBMCs, mostly from graft donor cells, collected 180 days after TCRalphabeta/CD19-depleted stem cell transplant. These receptors came from a female patient aged 2-10 years who had a stem cell transplant for aplastic anemia, so the T cells may come from the graft donor. Both conserved end residues are part of each CDR3. D genes are given only for firm matches. Not every row has a clone size; where given, it reads once, few, many or a size class.

d_gene	abundance	v_gene	j_gene	CDR3aa	CDR3nt
-	-	TRBV28	TRBJ1-1	CASRIWTDTEAFF	TGTGCCAGCAGGATTTGGACAGACACTGAAGCTTTCTTT
-	-	TRBV12-5	TRBJ2-2	CASGWRANTGELFF	TGTGCTAGTGGTTGGCGGGCGAACACCGGGGAGCTGTTTTTC
TRBD2	many	TRBV9	TRBJ2-7	CASSVGTSGGELIYEQYF	TGTGCCAGCAGCGTAGGGACTAGCGGGGGGGAATTAATCTACGAGCAGTACTTC
TRBD2	few	TRBV20-1	TRBJ2-1	CSAPTSGGSYNEQFF	TGCAGTGCCCCAACTAGCGGAGGCTCCTACAATGAGCAGTTCTTC
-	-	TRBV25-1	TRBJ2-5	CASSDPSRFEETQYF	TGTGCCAGCAGTGACCCTTCCCGATTTGAAGAGACCCAGTACTTC
TRBD1	few	TRBV20-1	TRBJ2-1	CSGGTGWYNEQFF	TGCAGCGGGGGGACAGGGTGGTACAATGAGCAGTTCTTC
-	few	TRBV28	TRBJ2-7	CASRRNLYEQYF	TGTGCCAGCAGGCGAAACCTCTACGAGCAGTACTTC
TRBD1	few	TRBV12-3/TRBV12-4	TRBJ1-5	CASSFGGQGLRGNQPQHF	TGTGCCAGCAGTTTTGGGGGACAGGGGCTCAGAGGAAATCAGCCCCAGCATTTT
TRBD2	-	TRBV15	TRBJ2-2	CATSRVSGTAGELFF	TGTGCCACCAGCAGAGTTAGCGGGACCGCCGGGGAGCTGTTTTTT
TRBD1	few	TRBV9	TRBJ1-2	CASSSKRAGGYGYTF	TGTGCCAGCAGCTCTAAGAGGGCAGGGGGATATGGCTACACCTTC